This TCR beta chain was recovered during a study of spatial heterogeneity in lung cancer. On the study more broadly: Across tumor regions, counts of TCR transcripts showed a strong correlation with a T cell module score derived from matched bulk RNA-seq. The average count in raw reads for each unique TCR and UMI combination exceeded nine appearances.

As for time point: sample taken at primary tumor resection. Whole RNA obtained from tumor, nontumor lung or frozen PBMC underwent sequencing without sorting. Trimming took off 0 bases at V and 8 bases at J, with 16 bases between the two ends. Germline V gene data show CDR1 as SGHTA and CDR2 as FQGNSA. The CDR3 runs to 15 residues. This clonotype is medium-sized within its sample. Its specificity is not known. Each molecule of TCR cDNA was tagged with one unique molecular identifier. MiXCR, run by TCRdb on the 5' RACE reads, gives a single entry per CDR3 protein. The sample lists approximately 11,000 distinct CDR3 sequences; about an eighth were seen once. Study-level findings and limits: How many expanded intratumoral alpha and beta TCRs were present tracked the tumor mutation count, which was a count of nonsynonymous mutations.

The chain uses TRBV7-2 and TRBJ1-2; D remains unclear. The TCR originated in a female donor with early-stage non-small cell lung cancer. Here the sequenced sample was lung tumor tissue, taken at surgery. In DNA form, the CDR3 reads TGTGCCAGCAGCTTAGCCACAGCATCCCATAAGGGCTACACCTTC. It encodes CASSLATASHKGYTF.